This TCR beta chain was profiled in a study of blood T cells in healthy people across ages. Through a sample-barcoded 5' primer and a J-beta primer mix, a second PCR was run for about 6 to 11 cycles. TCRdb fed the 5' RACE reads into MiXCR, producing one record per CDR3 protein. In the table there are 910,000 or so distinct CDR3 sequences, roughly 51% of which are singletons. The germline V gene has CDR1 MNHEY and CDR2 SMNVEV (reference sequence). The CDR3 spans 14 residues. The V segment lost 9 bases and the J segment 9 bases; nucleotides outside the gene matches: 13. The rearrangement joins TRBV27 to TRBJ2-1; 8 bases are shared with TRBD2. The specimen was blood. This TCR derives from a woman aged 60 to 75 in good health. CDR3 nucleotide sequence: TGTGCCAGTCGTACGGGAGGGCCTAGATCTGAGCAGTTCTTC. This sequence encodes CASRTGGPRSEQFF.